This T cell receptor beta chain was captured by sequencing in a study of T cell responses to AZD1222 COVID-19 vaccine. General study findings and limits: Clonal diversity may have been underestimated in mostly white British donors.

This CDR3 has 14 residues. Unmatched junction bases numbered 4, after V lost 6 bases and J lost 6 bases. CDR1 and CDR2 from the germline V gene are MNHEY and SVGAGI. Only in-frame clones appear in the TCRdb table, and some are missing; sequencing was by immunoSEQ multiplex PCR. The sample has about 110,000 clones, roughly four fifths seen once; the top ten hold around 9.9%. The table lists this clone with a count of one. Its matching antigen is unknown. The sequencing here drew on peripheral blood, taken on day 0 of AZD1222 vaccination. This sequence originates from an adult in good health. The chain joins TRBV6-5 to TRBJ2-3; 12 positions match TRBD2. CDR3: CASSDGLAGDTQYF. The CDR3 bases are TGTGCCAGCAGCGACGGACTAGCGGGGGATACGCAGTATTTT.